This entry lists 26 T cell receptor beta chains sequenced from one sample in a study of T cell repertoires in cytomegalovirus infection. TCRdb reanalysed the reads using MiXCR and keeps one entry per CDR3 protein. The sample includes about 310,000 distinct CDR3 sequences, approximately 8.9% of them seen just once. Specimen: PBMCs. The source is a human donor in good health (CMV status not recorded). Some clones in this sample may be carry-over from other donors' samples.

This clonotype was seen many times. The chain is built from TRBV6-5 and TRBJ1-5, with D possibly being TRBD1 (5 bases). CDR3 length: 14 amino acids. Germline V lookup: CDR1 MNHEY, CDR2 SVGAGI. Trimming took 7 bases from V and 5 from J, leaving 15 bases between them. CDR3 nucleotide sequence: TGTGCCAGCACCCGGGGGGTGGGCCATCAGCCCCAGCATTTT. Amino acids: CASTRGVGHQPQHF.

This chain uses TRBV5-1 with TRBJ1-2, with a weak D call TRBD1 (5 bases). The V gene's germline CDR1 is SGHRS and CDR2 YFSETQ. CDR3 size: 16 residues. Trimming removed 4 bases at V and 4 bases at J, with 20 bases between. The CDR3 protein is CASSTATDNSFYGYTF. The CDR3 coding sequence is TGCGCCAGCAGCACTGCAACGGACAACAGTTTCTATGGCTACACCTTC.

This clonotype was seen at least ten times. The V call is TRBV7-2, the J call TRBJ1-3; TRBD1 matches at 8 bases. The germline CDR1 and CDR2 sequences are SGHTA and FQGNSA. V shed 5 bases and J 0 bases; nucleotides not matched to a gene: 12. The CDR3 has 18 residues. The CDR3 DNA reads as TGTGCCAGCAGCCCACAGCGGACAGGGCTGAGCTCTGGAAACACCATATATTTT. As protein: CASSPQRTGLSSGNTIYF.

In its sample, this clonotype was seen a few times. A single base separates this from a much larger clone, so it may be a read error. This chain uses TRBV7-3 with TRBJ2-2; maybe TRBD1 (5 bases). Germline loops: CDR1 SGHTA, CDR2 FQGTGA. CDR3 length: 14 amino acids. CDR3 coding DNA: TGTGTCAGCAGCAGCTCAGGGATCACCGGGGAGCTGTTTTTT. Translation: CVSSSSGITGELFF.

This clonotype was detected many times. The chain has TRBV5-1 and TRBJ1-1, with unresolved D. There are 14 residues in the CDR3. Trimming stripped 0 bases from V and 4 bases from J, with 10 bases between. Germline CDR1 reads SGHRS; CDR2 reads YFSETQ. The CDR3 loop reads CASSLGASSTEAFF. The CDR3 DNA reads TGCGCCAGCAGCTTGGGGGCTTCGTCCACTGAAGCTTTCTTT. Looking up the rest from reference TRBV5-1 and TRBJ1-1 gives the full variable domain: KAGVTQTPRYLIKTRGQQVTLSCSPISGHRSVSWYQQTPGQGLQFLFEYFSETQRNKGNFPGRFSGRQFSNSRSEMNVSTLELGDSALYLCASSLGASSTEAFFGQGTRLTVV.

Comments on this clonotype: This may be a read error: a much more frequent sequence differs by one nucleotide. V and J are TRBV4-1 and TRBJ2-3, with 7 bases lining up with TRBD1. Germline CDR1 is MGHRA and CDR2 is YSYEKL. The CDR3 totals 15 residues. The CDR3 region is CASSQAWDSRRTRYF. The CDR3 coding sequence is TGCGCCAGCAGCCAAGCCTGGGACAGCCGTCGTACGCGGTATTTT.

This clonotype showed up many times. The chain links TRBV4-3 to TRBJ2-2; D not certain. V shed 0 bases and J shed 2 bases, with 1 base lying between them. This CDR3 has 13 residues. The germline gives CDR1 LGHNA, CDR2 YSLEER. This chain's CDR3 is CASSQDNTGELFF. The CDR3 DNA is TGCGCCAGCAGCCAAGACAACACCGGGGAGCTGTTTTTT.

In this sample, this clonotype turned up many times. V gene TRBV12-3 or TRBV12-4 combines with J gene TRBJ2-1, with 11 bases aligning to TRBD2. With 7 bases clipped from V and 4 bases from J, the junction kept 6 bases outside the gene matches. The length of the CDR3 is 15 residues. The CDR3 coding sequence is TGTGCCAGCACCGTAGCGGGGGGGCCTTACAATGAGCAGTTCTTC. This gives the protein CASTVAGGPYNEQFF.

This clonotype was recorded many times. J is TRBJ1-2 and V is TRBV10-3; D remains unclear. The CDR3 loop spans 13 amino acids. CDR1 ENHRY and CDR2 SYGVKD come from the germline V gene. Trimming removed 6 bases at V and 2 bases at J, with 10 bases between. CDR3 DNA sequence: TGTGCCATCAGCGAGAGTAGGAACTATGGCTACACCTTC. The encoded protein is CAISESRNYGYTF.

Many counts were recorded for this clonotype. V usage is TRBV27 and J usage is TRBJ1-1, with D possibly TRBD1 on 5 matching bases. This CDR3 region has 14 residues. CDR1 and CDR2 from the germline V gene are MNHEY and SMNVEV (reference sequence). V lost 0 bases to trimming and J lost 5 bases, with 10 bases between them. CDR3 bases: TGTGCCAGCAGTTTATCGGTTGGGGGGACTGAAGCTTTCTTT. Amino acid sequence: CASSLSVGGTEAFF.

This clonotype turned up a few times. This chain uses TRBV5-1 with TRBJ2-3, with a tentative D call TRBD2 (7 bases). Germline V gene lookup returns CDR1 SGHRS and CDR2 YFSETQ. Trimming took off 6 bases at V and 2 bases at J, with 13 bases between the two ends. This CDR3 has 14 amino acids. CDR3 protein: CASTPRGATDTQYF. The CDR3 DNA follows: TGCGCCAGCACCCCACGGGGGGCCACAGATACGCAGTATTTT.

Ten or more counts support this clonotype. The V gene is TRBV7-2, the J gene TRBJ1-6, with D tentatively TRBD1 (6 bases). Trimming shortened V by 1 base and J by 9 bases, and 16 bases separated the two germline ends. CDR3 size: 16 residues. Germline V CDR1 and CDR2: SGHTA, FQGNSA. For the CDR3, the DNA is TGTGCCAGCAGCTTAGAAGGGGGAAGAGGTTCTTCACCCCTCCACTTT. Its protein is CASSLEGGRGSSPLHF.

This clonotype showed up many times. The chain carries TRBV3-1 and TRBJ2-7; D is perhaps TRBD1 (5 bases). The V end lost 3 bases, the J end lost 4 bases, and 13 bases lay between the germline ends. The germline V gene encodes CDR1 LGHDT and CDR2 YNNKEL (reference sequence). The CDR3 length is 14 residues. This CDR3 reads CASSHRAVEYEQYF. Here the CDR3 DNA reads TGTGCCAGCAGCCACAGGGCCGTAGAGTACGAGCAGTACTTC.

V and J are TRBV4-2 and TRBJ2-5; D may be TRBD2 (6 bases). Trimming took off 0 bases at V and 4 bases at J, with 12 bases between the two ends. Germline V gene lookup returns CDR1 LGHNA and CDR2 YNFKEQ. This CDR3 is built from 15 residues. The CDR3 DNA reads TGTGCCAGCAGCCAAGATAGAGGGAGGTTAGAGACCCAGTACTTC. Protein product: CASSQDRGRLETQYF.

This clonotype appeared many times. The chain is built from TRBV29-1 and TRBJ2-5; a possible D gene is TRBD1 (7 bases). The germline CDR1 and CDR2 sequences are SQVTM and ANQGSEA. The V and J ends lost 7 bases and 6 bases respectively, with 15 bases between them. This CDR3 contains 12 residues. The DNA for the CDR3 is TGCAGCGCCCAGGGGGGCCAGCAGACCCAGTACTTC. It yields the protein CSAQGGQQTQYF.

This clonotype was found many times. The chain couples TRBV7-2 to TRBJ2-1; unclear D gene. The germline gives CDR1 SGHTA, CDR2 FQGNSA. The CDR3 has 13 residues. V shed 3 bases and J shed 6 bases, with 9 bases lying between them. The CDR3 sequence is CASSFQAPNEQFF. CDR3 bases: TGTGCCAGCAGCTTTCAGGCCCCCAATGAGCAGTTCTTC. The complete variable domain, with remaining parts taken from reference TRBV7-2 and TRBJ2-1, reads GAGVSQSPSNKVTEKGKDVELRCDPISGHTALYWYRQSLGQGLEFLIYFQGNSAPDKSGLPSDRFSAERTGGSVSTLTIQRTQQEDSAVYLCASSFQAPNEQFFGPGTRLTVL.

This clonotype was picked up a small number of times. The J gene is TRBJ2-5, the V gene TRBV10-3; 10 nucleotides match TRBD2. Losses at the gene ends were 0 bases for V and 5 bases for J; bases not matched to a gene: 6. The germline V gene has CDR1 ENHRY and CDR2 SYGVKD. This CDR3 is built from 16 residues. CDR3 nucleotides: TGTGCCATCAGTGAGTCGATGGCTAGCGGGGGTGAGACCCAGTACTTC. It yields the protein CAISESMASGGETQYF.

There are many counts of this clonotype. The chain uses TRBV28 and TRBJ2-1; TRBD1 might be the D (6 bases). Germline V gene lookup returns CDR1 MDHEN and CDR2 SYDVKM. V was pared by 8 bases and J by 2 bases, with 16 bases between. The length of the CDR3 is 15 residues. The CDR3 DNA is TGTGCCAGCTCCCAGGGGCCTTTTACCTACAATGAGCAGTTCTTC. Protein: CASSQGPFTYNEQFF.

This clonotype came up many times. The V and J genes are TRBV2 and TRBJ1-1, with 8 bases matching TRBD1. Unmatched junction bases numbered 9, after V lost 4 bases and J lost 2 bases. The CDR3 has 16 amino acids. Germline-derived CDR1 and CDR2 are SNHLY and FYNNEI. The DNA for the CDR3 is TGTGCCAGCAGTGGACAGGGGACTACTTTTAACACTGAAGCTTTCTTT. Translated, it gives CASSGQGTTFNTEAFF. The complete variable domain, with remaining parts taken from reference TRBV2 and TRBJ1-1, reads EPEVTQTPSHQVTQMGQEVILRCVPISNHLYFYWYRQILGQKVEFLVSFYNNEISEKSEIFDDQFSVERPDGSNFTLKIRSTKLEDSAMYFCASSGQGTTFNTEAFFGQGTRLTVV.

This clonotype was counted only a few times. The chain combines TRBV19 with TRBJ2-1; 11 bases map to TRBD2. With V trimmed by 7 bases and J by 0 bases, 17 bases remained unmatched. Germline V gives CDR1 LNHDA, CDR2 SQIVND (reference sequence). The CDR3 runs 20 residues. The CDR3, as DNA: TGTGCCAGTACCCCCCTGAAGTCTAGCGGGGGGCAGCTCTCCTACAATGAGCAGTTCTTC. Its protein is CASTPLKSSGGQLSYNEQFF.

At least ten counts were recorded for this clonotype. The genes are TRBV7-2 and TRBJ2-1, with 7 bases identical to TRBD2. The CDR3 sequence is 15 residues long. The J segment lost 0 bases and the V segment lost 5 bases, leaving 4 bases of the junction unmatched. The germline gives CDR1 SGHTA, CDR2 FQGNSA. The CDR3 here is CASSPTSSSYNEQFF. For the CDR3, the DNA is TGTGCCAGCAGCCCGACTAGCTCCTCCTACAATGAGCAGTTCTTC.

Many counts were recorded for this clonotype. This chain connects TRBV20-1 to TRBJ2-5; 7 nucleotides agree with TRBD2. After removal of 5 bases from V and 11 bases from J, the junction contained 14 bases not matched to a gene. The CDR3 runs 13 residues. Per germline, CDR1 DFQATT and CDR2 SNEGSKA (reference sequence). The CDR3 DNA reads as TGCAGTGCTGAACCGGGACTAAAAGGGTCTCAGTACTTC. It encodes CSAEPGLKGSQYF.

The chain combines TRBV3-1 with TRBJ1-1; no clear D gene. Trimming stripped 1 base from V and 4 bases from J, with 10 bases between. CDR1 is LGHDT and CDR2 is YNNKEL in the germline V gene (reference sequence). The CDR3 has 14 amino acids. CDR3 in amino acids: CASSQGSGGTEAFF. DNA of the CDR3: TGTGCCAGCAGCCAAGGGTCGGGAGGCACTGAAGCTTTCTTT.

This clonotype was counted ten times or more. The CDR3 DNA follows: TGTGCCAGCAGGTCCGAGACCACCCGCGAGACCCAGTACTTC. Translating gives CASRSETTRETQYF. V usage is TRBV6-1 and J usage is TRBJ2-5; D remains ambiguous. The germline V gene encodes CDR1 MNHNS and CDR2 SASEGT. Trimming stripped 6 bases from V and 5 bases from J, with 16 bases between. The CDR3 has 14 amino acids.

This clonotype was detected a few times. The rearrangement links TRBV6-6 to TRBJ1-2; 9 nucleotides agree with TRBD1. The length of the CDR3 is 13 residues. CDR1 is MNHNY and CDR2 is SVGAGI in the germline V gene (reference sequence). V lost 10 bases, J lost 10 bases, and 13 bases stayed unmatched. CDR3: CATTDRGDGYYTF. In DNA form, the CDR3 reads TGTGCCACTACGGACAGGGGAGACGGATACTACACCTTC.

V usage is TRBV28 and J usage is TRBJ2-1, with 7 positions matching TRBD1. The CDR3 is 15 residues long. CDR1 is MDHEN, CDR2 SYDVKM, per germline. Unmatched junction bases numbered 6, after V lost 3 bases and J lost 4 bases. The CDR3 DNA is TGTGCCAGCAGTTTCTCCGGGACAGAGTACAATGAGCAGTTCTTC. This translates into CASSFSGTEYNEQFF.